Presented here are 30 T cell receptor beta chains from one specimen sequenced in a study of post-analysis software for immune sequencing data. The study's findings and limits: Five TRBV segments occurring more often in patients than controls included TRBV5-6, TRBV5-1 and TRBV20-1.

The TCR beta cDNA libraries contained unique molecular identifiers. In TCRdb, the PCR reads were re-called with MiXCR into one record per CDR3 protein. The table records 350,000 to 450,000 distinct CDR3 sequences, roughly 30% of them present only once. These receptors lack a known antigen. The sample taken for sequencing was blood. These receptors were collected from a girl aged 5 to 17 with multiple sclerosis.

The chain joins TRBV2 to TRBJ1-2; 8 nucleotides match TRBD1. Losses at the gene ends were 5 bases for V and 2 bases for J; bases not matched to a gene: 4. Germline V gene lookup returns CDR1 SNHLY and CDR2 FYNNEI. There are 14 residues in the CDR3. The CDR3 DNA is TGTGCCAGCAGTACCGGGACAGGAAACTATGGCTACACCTTC. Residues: CASSTGTGNYGYTF.

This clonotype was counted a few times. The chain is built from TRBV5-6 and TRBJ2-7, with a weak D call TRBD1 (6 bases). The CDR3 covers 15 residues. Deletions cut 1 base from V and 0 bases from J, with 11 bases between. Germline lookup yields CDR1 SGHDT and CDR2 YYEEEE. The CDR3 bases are TGTGCCAGCAGCTTGTCGGCAGGGGCCTCCTACGAGCAGTACTTC. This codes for CASSLSAGASYEQYF.

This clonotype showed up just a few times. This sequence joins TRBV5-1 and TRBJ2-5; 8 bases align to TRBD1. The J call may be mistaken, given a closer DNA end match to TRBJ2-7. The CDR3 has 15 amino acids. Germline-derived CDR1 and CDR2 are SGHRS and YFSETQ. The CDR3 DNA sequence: TGCGCCAGCAGCTCAAAGGAGACAGGGGACTACGAGCAGTACTTC. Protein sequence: CASSSKETGDYEQYF.

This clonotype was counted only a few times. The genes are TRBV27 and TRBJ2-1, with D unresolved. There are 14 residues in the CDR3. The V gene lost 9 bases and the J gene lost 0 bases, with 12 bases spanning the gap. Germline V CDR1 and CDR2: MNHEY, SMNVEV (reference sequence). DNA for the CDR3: TGTGCCAGTCTCAGTGGTAGCTCCTACAATGAGCAGTTCTTC. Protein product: CASLSGSSYNEQFF.

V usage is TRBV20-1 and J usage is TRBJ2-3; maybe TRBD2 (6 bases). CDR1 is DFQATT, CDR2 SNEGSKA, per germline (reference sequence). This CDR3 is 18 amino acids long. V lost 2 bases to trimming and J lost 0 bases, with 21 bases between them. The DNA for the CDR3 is TGCAGTGCTAGATCTCCGTCCCTACTAGCAGGTAGCACAGATACGCAGTATTTT. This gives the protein CSARSPSLLAGSTDTQYF.

CDR3 sequence: CSMRTGTYEQYF. The CDR3 nucleotides read TGCAGCATGAGGACAGGGACCTACGAGCAGTACTTC. The chain combines TRBV29-1 with TRBJ2-7; TRBD1 matches at 8 bases. V was clipped by 8 bases and J by 2 bases; unmatched bases: 5. The CDR3 consists of 12 residues. Germline V gene lookup returns CDR1 SQVTM and CDR2 ANQGSEA.

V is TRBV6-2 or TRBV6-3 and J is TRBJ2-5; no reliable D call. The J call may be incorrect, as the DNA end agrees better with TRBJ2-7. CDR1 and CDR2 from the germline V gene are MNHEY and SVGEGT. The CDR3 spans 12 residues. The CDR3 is CASSYAAYEQYF. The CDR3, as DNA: TGTGCCAGCAGTTACGCAGCCTACGAGCAGTACTTC.

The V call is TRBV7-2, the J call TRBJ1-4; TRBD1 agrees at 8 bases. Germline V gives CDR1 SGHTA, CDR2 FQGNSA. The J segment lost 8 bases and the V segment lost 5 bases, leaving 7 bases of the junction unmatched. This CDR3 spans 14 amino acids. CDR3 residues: CASSPGQGGEKLFF. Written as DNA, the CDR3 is TGTGCCAGCAGCCCCGGACAGGGTGGAGAAAAACTGTTTTTT.

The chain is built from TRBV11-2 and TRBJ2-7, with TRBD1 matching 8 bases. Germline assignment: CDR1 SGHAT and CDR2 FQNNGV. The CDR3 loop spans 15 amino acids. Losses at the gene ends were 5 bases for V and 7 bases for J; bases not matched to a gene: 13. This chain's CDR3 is CASSPRQGRRWEQYF. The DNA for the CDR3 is TGTGCCAGCAGCCCCCGACAGGGGCGGCGATGGGAGCAGTACTTC.

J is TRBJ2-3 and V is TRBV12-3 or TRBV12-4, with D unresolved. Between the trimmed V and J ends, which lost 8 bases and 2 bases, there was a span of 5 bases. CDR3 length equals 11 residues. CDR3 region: CASGYTDTQYF. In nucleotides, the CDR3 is TGTGCCAGCGGATACACAGATACGCAGTATTTT.

This CDR3 is CASSQVMSSYEQYF. CDR3 DNA sequence: TGTGCCAGCAGCCAAGTTATGTCTTCCTACGAGCAGTACTTC. J is TRBJ2-7 and V is TRBV3-1; D gene ambiguous. The ends were cut back, 1 base at V and 1 base at J, with 8 bases in the middle. CDR1 is LGHDT, CDR2 YNNKEL, per germline (reference sequence). CDR3 size: 14 residues.

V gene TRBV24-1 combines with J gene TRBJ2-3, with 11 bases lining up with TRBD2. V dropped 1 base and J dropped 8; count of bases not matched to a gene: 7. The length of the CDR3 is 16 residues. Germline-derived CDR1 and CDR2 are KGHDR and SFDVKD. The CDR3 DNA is TGTGCCACCAGTGATTTTCAGACTAGCGGGGTGGGTACGCAGTATTTT. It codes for CATSDFQTSGVGTQYF.

The CDR3 loop is CASSPDDFTNEQFF. CDR3 in DNA: TGCGCCAGCAGCCCGGACGACTTCACTAATGAGCAGTTCTTC. The gene calls are TRBV5-1 and TRBJ2-1; no clear D. Germline V gene sequence: CDR1 SGHRS, CDR2 YFSETQ. The CDR3 sequence is 14 residues long. Trimming cost V 4 bases and J 7 bases, with 15 bases left between them.

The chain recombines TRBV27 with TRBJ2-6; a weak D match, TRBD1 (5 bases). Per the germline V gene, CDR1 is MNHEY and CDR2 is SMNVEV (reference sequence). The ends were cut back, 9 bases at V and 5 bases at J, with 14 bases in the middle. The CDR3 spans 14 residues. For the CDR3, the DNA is TGTGCCAGTAGGGGCCTCCCAAGGGCCAACGTCCTGACTTTC. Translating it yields CASRGLPRANVLTF. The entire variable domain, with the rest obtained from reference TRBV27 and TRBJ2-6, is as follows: EAQVTQNPRYLITVTGKKLTVTCSQNMNHEYMSWYRQDPGLGLRQIYYSMNVEVTDKGDVPEGYKVSRKEKRNFPLILESPSPNQTSLYFCASRGLPRANVLTFGAGSRLTVL.

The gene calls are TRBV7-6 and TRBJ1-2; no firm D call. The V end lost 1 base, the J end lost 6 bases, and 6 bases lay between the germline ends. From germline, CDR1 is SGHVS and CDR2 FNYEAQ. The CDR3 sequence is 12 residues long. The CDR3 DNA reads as TGTGCCAGCAGCTTAGATGGGAATGGCTACACCTTC. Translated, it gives CASSLDGNGYTF.

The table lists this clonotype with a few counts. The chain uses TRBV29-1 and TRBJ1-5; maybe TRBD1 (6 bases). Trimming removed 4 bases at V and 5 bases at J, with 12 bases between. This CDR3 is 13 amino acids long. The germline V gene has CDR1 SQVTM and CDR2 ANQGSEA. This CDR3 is CSVVVSGDQPQHF. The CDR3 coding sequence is TGCAGCGTTGTTGTATCAGGGGATCAGCCCCAGCATTTT.

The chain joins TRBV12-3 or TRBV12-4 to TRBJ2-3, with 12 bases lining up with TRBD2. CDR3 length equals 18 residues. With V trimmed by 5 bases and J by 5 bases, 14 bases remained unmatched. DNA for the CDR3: TGTGCCAGCAGTGGCTATATACTAGCGGGAGGTCCCGGAGATACGCAGTATTTT. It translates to CASSGYILAGGPGDTQYF.

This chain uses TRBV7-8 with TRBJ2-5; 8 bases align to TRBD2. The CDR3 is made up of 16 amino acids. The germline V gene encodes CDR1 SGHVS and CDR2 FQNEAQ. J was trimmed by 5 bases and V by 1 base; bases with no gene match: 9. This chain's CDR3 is CASSLVGGGTVETQYF. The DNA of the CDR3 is TGTGCCAGCAGCTTAGTGGGCGGGGGGACGGTGGAGACCCAGTACTTC. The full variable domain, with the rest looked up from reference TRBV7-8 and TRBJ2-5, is GAGVSQSPRYKVAKRGQDVALRCDPISGHVSLFWYQQALGQGPEFLTYFQNEAQLDKSGLPSDRFFAERPEGSVSTLKIQRTQQEDSAVYLCASSLVGGGTVETQYFGPGTRLLVL.

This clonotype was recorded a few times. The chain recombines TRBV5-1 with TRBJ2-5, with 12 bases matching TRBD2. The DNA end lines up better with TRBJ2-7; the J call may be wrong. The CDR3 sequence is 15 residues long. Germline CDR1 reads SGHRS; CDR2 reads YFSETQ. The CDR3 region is CASSTWTSGENEQYF. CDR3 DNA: TGCGCCAGCAGCACCTGGACTAGCGGGGAGAACGAGCAGTACTTC.

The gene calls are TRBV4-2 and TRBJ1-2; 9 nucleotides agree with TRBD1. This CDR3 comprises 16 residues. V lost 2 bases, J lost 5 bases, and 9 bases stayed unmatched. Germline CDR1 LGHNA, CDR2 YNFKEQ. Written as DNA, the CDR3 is TGTGCCAGCAGCCAAACAAACAGGGGGCGGGATTATGGCTACACCTTC. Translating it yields CASSQTNRGRDYGYTF.

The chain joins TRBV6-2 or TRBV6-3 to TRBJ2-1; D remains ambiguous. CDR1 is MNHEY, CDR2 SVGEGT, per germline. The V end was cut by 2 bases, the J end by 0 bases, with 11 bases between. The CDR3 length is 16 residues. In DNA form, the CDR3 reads TGTGCCAGCAGTTACAGTATGCGGAGCTCCTACAATGAGCAGTTCTTC. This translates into CASSYSMRSSYNEQFF.

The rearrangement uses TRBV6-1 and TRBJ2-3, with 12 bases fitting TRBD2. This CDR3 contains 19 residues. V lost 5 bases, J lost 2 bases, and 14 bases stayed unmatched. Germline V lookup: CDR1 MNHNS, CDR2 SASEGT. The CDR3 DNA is TGTGCCAGCAGTCTTCTAGCGGGGGGGGGAAGTAAACACACAGATACGCAGTATTTT. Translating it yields CASSLLAGGGSKHTDTQYF.

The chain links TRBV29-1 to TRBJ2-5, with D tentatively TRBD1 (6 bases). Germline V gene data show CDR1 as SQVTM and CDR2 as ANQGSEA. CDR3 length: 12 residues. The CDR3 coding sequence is TGCGGCGCTGACAGGAATCAAGAGACCCAGTACTTC. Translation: CGADRNQETQYF.

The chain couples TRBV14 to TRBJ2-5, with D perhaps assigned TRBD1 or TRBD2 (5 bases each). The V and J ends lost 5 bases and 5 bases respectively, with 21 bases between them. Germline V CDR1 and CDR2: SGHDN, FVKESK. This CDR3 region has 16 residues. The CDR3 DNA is TGTGCCAGCAGCGGGACGGAAATCCGAAGAGCGGAGACCCAGTACTTC. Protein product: CASSGTEIRRAETQYF.

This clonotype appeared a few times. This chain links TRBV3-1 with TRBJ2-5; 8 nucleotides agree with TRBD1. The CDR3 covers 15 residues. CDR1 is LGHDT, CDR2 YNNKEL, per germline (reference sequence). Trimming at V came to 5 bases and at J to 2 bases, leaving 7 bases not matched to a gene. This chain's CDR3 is CASSVKDRAQETQYF. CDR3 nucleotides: TGTGCCAGCAGCGTAAAGGACAGGGCGCAAGAGACCCAGTACTTC.

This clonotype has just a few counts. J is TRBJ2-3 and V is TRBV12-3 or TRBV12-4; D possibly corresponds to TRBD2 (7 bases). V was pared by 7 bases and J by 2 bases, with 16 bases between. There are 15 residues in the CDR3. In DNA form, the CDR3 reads TGTGCCAGCACCTCTTTCGGGGGGCTCACAGATACGCAGTATTTT. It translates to CASTSFGGLTDTQYF.

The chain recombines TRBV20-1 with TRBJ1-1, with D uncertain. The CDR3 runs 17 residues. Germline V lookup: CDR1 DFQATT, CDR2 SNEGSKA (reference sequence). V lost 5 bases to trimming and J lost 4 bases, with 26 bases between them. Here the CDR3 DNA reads TGCAGTGCTCCCCTCGTAAAGGGTGGAACCTTTAGCACTGAAGCTTTCTTT. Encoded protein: CSAPLVKGGTFSTEAFF.

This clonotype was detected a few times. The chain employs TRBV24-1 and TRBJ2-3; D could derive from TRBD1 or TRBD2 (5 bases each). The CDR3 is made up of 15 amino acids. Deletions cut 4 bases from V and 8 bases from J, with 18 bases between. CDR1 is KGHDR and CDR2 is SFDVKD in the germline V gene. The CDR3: CATSDGADMRATQYF. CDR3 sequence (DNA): TGTGCCACCAGTGACGGGGCGGATATGAGGGCTACGCAGTATTTT.

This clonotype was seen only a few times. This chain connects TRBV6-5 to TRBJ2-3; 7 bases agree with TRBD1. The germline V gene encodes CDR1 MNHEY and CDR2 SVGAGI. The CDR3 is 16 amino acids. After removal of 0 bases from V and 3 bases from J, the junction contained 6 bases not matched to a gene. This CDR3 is CASSYSPQGVTDTQYF. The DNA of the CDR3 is TGTGCCAGCAGTTACTCGCCCCAGGGGGTAACAGATACGCAGTATTTT.

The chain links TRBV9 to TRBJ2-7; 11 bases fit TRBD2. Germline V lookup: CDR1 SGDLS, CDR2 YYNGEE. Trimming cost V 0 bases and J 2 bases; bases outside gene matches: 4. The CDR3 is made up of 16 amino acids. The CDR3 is CASSVGVAGGPYEQYF. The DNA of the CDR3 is TGTGCCAGCAGCGTAGGCGTAGCGGGGGGGCCCTACGAGCAGTACTTC.